This T cell receptor beta chain derives from a study of tumor-infiltrating lymphocytes in primary liver carcinoma. Study-wide findings and caveats: Among top clones, only about 7-24% appeared in all five tumor regions.

The template, roughly 0.45 ug total RNA, yielded TCR beta cDNA made with a constant-region primer. Modified slightly, ARM-PCR produced TCR beta libraries over three nested multiplex PCR rounds. Investigators reported that the first two PCR rounds, at around 11 cycles each, used TRBV1-TRBV30 forward primers with a C-beta reverse primer. TCRdb analysed the multiplex PCR reads with MiXCR anew, one entry per CDR3 protein. The sample holds about 130,000 distinct CDR3 sequences, 64% seen once. Points on this clonotype: Its specificity is unknown. A junction boundary mismatches the germline segment, possibly from a read error.

The CDR3 sequence is 15 residues long. Germline V CDR1 and CDR2: MNHNS, SASEGT. Total RNA and DNA came together from approximately 20-30 mg of bulk tissue without cell sorting. By surgical resection, the patients were treated for their primary liver carcinoma. The sequence came from a woman aged 55-70 years with primary liver carcinoma and hepatitis B virus infection. Sequencing input: liver tumor tissue from sampling region 3. Subset here: tumor region T3, left-lateral pole. This chain links TRBV6-1 with TRBJ1-2, with 7 bases identical to TRBD1. The CDR3 bases are TGTGCCAGCACTGATCCTGAGACAGGGAACTATAGCTACACCTTC. It translates to CASTDPETGNYSYTF.